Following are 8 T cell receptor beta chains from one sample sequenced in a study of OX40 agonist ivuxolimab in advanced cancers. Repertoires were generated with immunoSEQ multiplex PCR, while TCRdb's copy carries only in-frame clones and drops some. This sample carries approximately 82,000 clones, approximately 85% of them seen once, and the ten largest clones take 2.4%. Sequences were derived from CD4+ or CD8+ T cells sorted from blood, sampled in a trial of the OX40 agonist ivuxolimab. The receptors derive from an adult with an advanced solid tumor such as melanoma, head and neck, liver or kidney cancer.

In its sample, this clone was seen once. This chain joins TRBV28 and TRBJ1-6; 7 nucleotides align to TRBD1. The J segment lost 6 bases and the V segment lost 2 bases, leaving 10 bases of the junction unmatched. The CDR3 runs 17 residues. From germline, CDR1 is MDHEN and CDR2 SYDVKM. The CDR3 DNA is TGTGCCAGCAGTTTAGAGGCAGGGGGATACGGTAATTCACCCCTCCACTTT. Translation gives CASSLEAGGYGNSPLHF.

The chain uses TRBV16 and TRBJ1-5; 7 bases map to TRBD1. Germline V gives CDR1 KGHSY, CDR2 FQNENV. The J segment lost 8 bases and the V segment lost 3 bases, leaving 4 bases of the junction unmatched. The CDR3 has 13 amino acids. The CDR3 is CASSQLRGEPQHF. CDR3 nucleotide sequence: TGTGCCAGCAGCCAGCTCAGGGGGGAGCCCCAGCATTTT.

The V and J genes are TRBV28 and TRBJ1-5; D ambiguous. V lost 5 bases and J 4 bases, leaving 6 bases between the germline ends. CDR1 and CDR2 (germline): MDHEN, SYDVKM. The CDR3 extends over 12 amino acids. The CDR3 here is CASSQANQPQHF. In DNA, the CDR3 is TGTGCCAGCAGTCAGGCAAATCAGCCCCAGCATTTT.

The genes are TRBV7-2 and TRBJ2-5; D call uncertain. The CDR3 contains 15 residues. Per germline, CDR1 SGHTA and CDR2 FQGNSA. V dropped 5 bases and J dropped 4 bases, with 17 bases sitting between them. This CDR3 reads CASSRSVSGRETQYF. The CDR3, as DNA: TGTGCCAGCAGCCGATCAGTTTCGGGTCGAGAGACCCAGTACTTC.

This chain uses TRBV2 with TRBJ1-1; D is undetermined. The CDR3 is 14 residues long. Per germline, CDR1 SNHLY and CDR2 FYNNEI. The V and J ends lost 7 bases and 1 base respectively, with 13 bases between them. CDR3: CASTISQSNTEAFF. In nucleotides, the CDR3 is TGTGCCAGCACAATCTCTCAGTCGAACACTGAAGCTTTCTTT.

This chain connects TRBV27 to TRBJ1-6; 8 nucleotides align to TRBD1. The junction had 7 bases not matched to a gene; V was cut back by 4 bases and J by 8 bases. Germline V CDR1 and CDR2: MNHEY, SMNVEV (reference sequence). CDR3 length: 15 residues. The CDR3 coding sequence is TGTGCCAGCAGTTGGACAGGGAGTTTCTATTCACCCCTCCACTTT. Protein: CASSWTGSFYSPLHF.

The CDR3, as DNA: TGCGCCAGCAGCCCTACCGGGACTAGCGGGGACGAGCAGTACTTC. Translated, it gives CASSPTGTSGDEQYF. The chain recombines TRBV5-1 with TRBJ2-7; TRBD2 matches at 13 bases. Germline V CDR1 and CDR2: SGHRS, YFSETQ. The CDR3 totals 15 residues. Trimming took 4 bases from V and 5 from J; bases not matched to a gene: 6.

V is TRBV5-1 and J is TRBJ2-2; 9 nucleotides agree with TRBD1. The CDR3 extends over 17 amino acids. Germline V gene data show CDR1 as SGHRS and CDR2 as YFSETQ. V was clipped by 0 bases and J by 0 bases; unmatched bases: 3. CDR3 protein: CASSLGTGDTNTGELFF. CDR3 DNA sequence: TGCGCCAGCAGCTTGGGGACAGGGGATACGAACACCGGGGAGCTGTTTTTT.